This TCR beta chain was sequenced for a study of T cell responses to AZD1222 COVID-19 vaccine. This clone appeared many times. The antigen is not known. Findings of the study overall: Reports indicate that nearly half of spike-specific TCRs are directed at unmutated variant regions. Baseline seropositivity occurred in only six or seven AZD1222 recipients.

The method was immunoSEQ multiplex PCR; TCRdb's version includes in-frame clones alone and lacks a portion of them. Here the sample spans some 160,000 clones, 85% to 95% being singletons. V lost 2 bases and J lost 2, with 0 bases in between. Per germline, CDR1 LGHDT and CDR2 YNNKEL (reference sequence). This CDR3 spans 12 amino acids. The sequencing here drew on peripheral blood, taken on day 0 of AZD1222 vaccination. This receptor was taken from an adult in good health. The rearrangement joins TRBV3-1 (or the pseudogene TRBV3-2) to TRBJ1-4; D gene ambiguous. The CDR3 nucleotides are TGTGCCAGCAGCCAAACTAATGAAAAACTGTTTTTT. Its translation: CASSQTNEKLFF.